One sample yielded the 17 T cell receptor beta chains listed below, sequenced in a study of human T cells and chemical hapten exposure. From the RACE reads, TCRdb called clonotypes with MiXCR, one entry per CDR3 protein. This sample carries 80,000 to 95,000 distinct CDR3 sequences, nearly 10% of them seen once, and the ten largest clones take approximately 3.9%. Time point reported: pre-sensitization, week 0. Documented treatment: therapeutic diphenylcyclopropenone sensitization with weekly scalp DPC. The sample consisted of whole blood, taken in connection with sensitization to the hapten diphenylcyclopropenone (DPC). These receptors were collected from a middle-aged woman with alopecia areata. Some clones in this sample may be carry-over from other donors' samples.

This clonotype appeared a few times. The genes are TRBV28 and TRBJ2-7; D gene ambiguous. CDR3 length: 12 residues. CDR1 and CDR2 from the germline V gene are MDHEN and SYDVKM. The V end lost 5 bases, the J end lost 0 bases, and 5 bases lay between the germline ends. For the CDR3, the DNA is TGTGCCAGCAGTGTGAGCTCCTACGAGCAGTACTTC. As protein: CASSVSSYEQYF.

The V and J genes are TRBV6-2 or TRBV6-3 and TRBJ1-5, with D perhaps matching TRBD1 (5 bases). The V end lost 0 bases, the J end lost 2 bases, and 8 bases lay between the germline ends. The CDR3 covers 15 residues. Germline CDR1 reads MNHEY; CDR2 reads SVGEGT. The CDR3 coding sequence is TGTGCCAGCAGTTACTCAGGGGTCGGCAATCAGCCCCAGCATTTT. This codes for CASSYSGVGNQPQHF.

This clonotype has a count of ten or more. This chain links TRBV30 with TRBJ1-2; D perhaps matches TRBD1 (5 bases). The CDR3 is 15 amino acids. The germline gives CDR1 GTSNPN, CDR2 SVGIG (reference sequence). V lost 0 bases and J 8 bases, leaving 19 bases between the germline ends. CDR3 coding DNA: TGTGCCTGGAGTGTACAATTTGGGGGAATGGGAGGCTACACCTTC. It translates to CAWSVQFGGMGGYTF. Using reference TRBV30 and TRBJ1-2 for the parts outside the CDR3, the full variable domain is SQTIHQWPATLVQPVGSPLSLECTVEGTSNPNLYWYRQAAGRGLQLLFYSVGIGQISSEVPQNLSASRPQDRQFILSSKKLLLSDSGFYLCAWSVQFGGMGGYTFGSGTRLTVV.

The chain links TRBV6-5 to TRBJ1-1, with D uncertain. The CDR3 spans 13 residues. Germline CDR1 is MNHEY and CDR2 is SVGAGI. Trimming left V 5 bases short and J 3 bases short, with 10 bases between. The CDR3 DNA follows: TGTGCCAGCAGTAAGTTTCGGGACACTGAAGCTTTCTTT. This codes for CASSKFRDTEAFF.

The V and J genes are TRBV7-9 and TRBJ2-7; D not certain. The CDR3 contains 15 residues. Trimming pared 5 bases from V and 2 bases from J, leaving 16 bases between. Germline V gene sequence: CDR1 SEHNR, CDR2 FQNEAQ (reference sequence). This CDR3 reads CASSPERMLAYEQYF. CDR3 sequence (DNA): TGTGCCAGCAGCCCCGAGCGTATGTTAGCCTACGAGCAGTACTTC.

This clonotype has at least ten counts. This chain connects TRBV5-1 to TRBJ2-5, with D possibly called TRBD1 or TRBD2 (5 bases each). Looked up from germline, CDR1 is SGHRS and CDR2 is YFSETQ. The CDR3 covers 14 residues. Here the CDR3 DNA reads TGCGCTTCCCAGCTCACAGGACGAGGGGAGACCCAGTACTTC. Translating it yields CASQLTGRGETQYF.

The J gene is TRBJ1-5, the V gene TRBV24-1; D not certain. Germline CDR1 is KGHDR and CDR2 is SFDVKD. Trimming removed 3 bases from V and 1 base from J, with 15 bases in between. This CDR3 is built from 17 residues. Here the CDR3 reads CATSDPGVSTSNQPQHF. CDR3 nucleotides: TGTGCCACCAGTGATCCCGGGGTCAGCACGAGCAATCAGCCCCAGCATTTT.

There are many counts of this clonotype. The rearrangement joins TRBV10-3 to TRBJ2-3, with D tentatively TRBD2 (6 bases). CDR1 and CDR2 (germline): ENHRY, SYGVKD. This CDR3 is built from 16 residues. V was clipped by 3 bases and J by 5 bases, with 18 bases between them. The CDR3 region has the DNA TGTGCCATCAGTGATGGCGGGACTCCGGAGGGAGATACGCAGTATTTT. Its protein product is CAISDGGTPEGDTQYF.

This clonotype occurred many times. The rearrangement joins TRBV13 to TRBJ1-2; TRBD1 aligns across 7 bases. The CDR3 consists of 14 residues. Germline-derived CDR1 and CDR2 are PRHDT and FYEKMQ (reference sequence). Trimming cost V 6 bases and J 8 bases; bases outside gene matches: 12. CDR3 nucleotides: TGTGCCAGCAGTGGACAGGACGGGCACATGGGCTACACCTTC. It codes for CASSGQDGHMGYTF.

This clonotype was seen at least ten times. The chain has TRBV7-2 and TRBJ1-2; D might be TRBD1 (6 bases). The CDR3 is 15 residues long. Trimming stripped 0 bases from V and 4 bases from J, with 12 bases between. CDR1 and CDR2 from the germline V gene are SGHTA and FQGNSA. The DNA of the CDR3 is TGTGCCAGCAGCTTAGCCCCTTTACAGGGCTATGGCTACACCTTC. Residues: CASSLAPLQGYGYTF. The variable domain in full, completed from reference TRBV7-2 and TRBJ1-2, reads GAGVSQSPSNKVTEKGKDVELRCDPISGHTALYWYRQSLGQGLEFLIYFQGNSAPDKSGLPSDRFSAERTGGSVSTLTIQRTQQEDSAVYLCASSLAPLQGYGYTFGSGTRLTVV.

This clonotype appeared a few times. The rearrangement uses TRBV20-1 and TRBJ2-3; weak D call: TRBD2 (5 bases). V was trimmed by 1 base and J by 6 bases, leaving 14 bases between them. The CDR3 extends over 14 amino acids. Germline-derived CDR1 and CDR2 are DFQATT and SNEGSKA (reference sequence). As DNA, the CDR3 is TGCAGTGCTAGAGCTTCGCGGGCGTGGGATACGCAGTATTTT. Amino acids: CSARASRAWDTQYF.

Worth noting for this clonotype: Without the conserved terminal phenylalanine or tryptophan, this CDR3 likely stems from a read error. The chain couples TRBV6-2 or TRBV6-3 to TRBJ2-1; 11 bases align to TRBD2. The CDR3 runs 16 residues. Germline V CDR1 and CDR2: MNHEY, SVGEGT. J lost 2 bases, V lost 4 bases, and 4 bases had no gene match. The CDR3 sequence is CASSSSGGLAYNEQFL. The CDR3 nucleotides are TGTGCCAGCAGTTCTAGCGGGGGGCTAGCCTACAATGAGCAGTTCCTC.

The chain combines TRBV11-2 with TRBJ1-5; the D gene is possibly TRBD1 (6 bases). The germline V gene has CDR1 SGHAT and CDR2 FQNNGV. V was cut by 3 bases and J by 2 bases, with 17 bases left in between. The CDR3 runs 17 residues. CDR3 in amino acids: CASSLGEGGSGNQPQHF. The CDR3 nucleotides read TGTGCCAGCAGCTTGGGAGAAGGGGGATCGGGCAATCAGCCCCAGCATTTT.

This chain joins TRBV27 and TRBJ1-2; D ambiguous. The CDR3 runs to 15 residues. The V gene lost 2 bases and the J gene lost 4 bases, with 14 bases spanning the gap. The germline CDR1 and CDR2 sequences are MNHEY and SMNVEV (reference sequence). For the CDR3, the DNA is TGTGCCAGCAGTTTAGGCCAGCTTCCTAGCTATGGCTACACCTTC. It codes for CASSLGQLPSYGYTF.

This clonotype was seen ten or more times. The chain employs TRBV6-2 or TRBV6-3 and TRBJ2-1, with 9 bases lining up with TRBD1. J gave up 4 bases and V 8 bases, and 18 bases lay outside the gene matches. Germline values: CDR1 MNHEY, CDR2 SVGEGT. CDR3 length equals 18 residues. The chain's CDR3 is CASLSIRQGVMGYNEQFF. The CDR3 DNA follows: TGTGCCAGCCTAAGTATCCGACAGGGGGTCATGGGTTACAATGAGCAGTTCTTC.

The CDR3 region is CASSEFGGNTEAFF. The CDR3 nucleotides are TGTGCCAGCAGTGAATTTGGGGGGAACACTGAAGCTTTCTTT. The chain is built from TRBV25-1 and TRBJ1-1, with D possibly being TRBD1 (5 bases). V lost 1 base and J lost 1, with 7 bases in between. Per the germline V gene, CDR1 is MGHDK and CDR2 is SYGVNS. CDR3 size: 14 residues.

Ten or more counts support this clonotype. CDR3 region: CASTNRGTANEKLFF. In nucleotides, the CDR3 is TGTGCCAGCACAAACCGGGGGACGGCTAATGAAAAACTGTTTTTT. The V gene is TRBV25-1, the J gene TRBJ1-4; perhaps TRBD1 as D (5 bases). The CDR3 sequence is 15 residues long. Germline lookup yields CDR1 MGHDK and CDR2 SYGVNS. The V gene lost 7 bases and the J gene lost 3 bases, with 15 bases spanning the gap.